In its sample, the clone carrying this T cell receptor beta chain was seen a few times. This CDR3 is built from 17 residues. J was trimmed by 0 bases and V by 6 bases; bases with no gene match: 7. Germline CDR1 is SGHTA and CDR2 is FQGNSA. The data are from a study of blood T cell repertoires in COVID-19. In the original analysis: Reference gene primer amplification in the assay estimated nucleated cell counts. Only in-frame clones appear in the TCRdb table, and some are missing; sequencing was by immunoSEQ multiplex PCR. That table is the source of V, J and clone size, and D and trimming were worked out from the DNA. The profile shows some 120,000 clones, around two thirds of them singletons.

The chain couples TRBV7-2 to TRBJ2-1; 11 bases agree with TRBD2. Sequenced input: peripheral blood. The receptor's source is a woman in her 70s with acute or convalescent COVID-19. CDR3 nucleotide sequence: TGTGCCAGCAGGCCGACTAGCGGGGTTTACTCCTACAATGAGCAGTTCTTC. It translates to CASRPTSGVYSYNEQFF.